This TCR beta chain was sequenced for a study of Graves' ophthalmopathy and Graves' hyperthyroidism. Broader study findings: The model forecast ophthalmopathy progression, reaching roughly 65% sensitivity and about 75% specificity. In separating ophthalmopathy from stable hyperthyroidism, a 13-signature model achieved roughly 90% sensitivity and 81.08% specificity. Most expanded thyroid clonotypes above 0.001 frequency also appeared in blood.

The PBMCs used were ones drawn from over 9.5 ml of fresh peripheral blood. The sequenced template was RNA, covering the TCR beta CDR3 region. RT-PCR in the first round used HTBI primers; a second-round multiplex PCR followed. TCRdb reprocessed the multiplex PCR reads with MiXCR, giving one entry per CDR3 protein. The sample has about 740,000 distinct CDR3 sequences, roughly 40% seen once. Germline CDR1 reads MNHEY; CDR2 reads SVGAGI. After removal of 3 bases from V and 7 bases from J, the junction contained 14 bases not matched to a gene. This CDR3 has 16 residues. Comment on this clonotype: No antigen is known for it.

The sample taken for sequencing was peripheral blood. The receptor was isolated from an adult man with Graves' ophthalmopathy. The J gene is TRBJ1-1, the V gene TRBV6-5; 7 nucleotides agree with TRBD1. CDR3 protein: CASSYTGTAATNEAFF. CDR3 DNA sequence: TGTGCCAGCAGTTATACCGGGACAGCCGCAACTAATGAAGCTTTCTTT.